The present T cell receptor (beta chain) was sequenced within a study of cytomegalovirus exposure and HLA in healthy donors. Primers included in the PCR were 60 Vbeta and 13 Jbeta primers. Clones were read by immunoSEQ multiplex PCR, and TCRdb kept only the in-frame ones, dropping some. The sample shows 60,000 to 90,000 clones, roughly 67% of them seen only once. The germline CDR1 and CDR2 sequences are GTSNPN and SVGIG (reference sequence). CDR3 length: 12 amino acids. This receptor was taken from a man aged 35 to 55 in good health and CMV-seropositive. The gene calls are TRBV30 and TRBJ1-2; 8 positions agree with TRBD1. Specimen: PBMCs. The CDR3 bases are TGTGCAACCTCAATGGGACAGGATAGCTACACCTTC. Protein: CATSMGQDSYTF.